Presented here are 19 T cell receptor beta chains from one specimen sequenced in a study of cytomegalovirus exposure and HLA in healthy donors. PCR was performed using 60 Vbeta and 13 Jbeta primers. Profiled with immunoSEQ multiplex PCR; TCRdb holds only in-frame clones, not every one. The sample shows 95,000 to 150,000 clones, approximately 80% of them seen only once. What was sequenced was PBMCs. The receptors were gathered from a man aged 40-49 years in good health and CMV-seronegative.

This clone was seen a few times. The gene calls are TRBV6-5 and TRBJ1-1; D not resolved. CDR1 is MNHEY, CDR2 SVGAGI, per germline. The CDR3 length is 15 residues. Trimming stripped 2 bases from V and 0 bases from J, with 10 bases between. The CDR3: CASSYVRNLNTEAFF. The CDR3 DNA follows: TGTGCCAGCAGTTACGTGAGGAACTTGAACACTGAAGCTTTCTTT.

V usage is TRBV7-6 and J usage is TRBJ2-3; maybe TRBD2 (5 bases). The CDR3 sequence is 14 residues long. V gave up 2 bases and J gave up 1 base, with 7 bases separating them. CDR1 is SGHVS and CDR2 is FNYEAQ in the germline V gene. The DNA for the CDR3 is TGTGCCAGCAGCTTAATCGGGGGCACAGATACGCAGTATTTT. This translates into CASSLIGGTDTQYF.

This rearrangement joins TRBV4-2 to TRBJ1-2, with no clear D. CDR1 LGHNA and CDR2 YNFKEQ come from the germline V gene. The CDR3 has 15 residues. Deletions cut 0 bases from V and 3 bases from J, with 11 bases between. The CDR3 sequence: CASSQEVGEYYGYTF. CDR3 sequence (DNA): TGTGCCAGCAGCCAAGAGGTCGGGGAATACTATGGCTACACCTTC.

CDR3 loop: CASSRGQGNEKLFF. The DNA for the CDR3 is TGTGCCAGCAGCAGAGGACAGGGAAATGAAAAACTGTTTTTT. The rearrangement uses TRBV7-2 and TRBJ1-4; 8 bases map to TRBD1. The CDR3 has 14 amino acids. Germline CDR1 reads SGHTA; CDR2 reads FQGNSA. The J segment lost 5 bases and the V segment lost 5 bases, leaving 4 bases of the junction unmatched.

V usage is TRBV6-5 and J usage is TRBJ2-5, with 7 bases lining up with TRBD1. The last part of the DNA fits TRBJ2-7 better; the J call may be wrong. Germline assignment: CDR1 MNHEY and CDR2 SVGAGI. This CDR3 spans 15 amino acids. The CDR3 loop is CASSSEAGGSYEQYF. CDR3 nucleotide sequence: TGTGCCAGCAGTTCAGAGGCAGGGGGCTCCTACGAGCAGTACTTC.

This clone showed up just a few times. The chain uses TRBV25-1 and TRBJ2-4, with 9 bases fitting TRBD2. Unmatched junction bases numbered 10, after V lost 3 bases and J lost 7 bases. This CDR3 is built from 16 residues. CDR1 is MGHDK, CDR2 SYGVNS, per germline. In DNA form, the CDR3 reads TGTGCCAGCAGTGAGGGGACTAGCCTCATAGGGAACATTCAGTACTTC. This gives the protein CASSEGTSLIGNIQYF.

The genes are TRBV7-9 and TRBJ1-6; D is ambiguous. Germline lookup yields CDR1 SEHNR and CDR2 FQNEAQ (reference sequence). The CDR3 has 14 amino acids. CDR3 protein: CAGQRSAGSGPLHF. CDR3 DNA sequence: TGTGCGGGCCAAAGGTCCGCGGGATCCGGACCCCTCCACTTT.

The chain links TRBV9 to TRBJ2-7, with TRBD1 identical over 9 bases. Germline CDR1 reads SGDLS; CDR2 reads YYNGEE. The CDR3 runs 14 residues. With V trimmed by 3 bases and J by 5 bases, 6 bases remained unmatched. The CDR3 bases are TGTGCCAGCAGCGCTCCCGGGACAGGGAACGAGCAGTACTTC. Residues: CASSAPGTGNEQYF.

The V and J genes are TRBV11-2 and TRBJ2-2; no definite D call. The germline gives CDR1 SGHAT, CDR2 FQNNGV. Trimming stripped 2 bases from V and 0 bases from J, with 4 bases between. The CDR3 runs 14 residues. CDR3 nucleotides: TGTGCCAGCAGCTTAATTACGAACACCGGGGAGCTGTTTTTT. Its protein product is CASSLITNTGELFF.

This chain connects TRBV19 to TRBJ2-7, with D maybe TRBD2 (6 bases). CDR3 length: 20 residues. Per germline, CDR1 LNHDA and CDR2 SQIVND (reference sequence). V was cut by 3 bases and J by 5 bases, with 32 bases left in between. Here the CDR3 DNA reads TGTGCCAGTAGTATTAGCTCTCCGGGGGTCTTCGTACCCTCTCCCCACGAGCAGTACTTC. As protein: CASSISSPGVFVPSPHEQYF.

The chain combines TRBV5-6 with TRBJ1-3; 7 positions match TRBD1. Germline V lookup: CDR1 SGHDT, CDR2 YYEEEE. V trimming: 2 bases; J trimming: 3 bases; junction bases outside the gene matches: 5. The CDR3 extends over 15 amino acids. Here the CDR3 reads CASSLGGGVGNTIYF. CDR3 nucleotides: TGTGCCAGCAGCTTAGGAGGGGGCGTTGGAAACACCATATATTTT.

The CDR3 here is CASSFHPGQGTLTDTQYF. CDR3 sequence (DNA): TGTGCCAGCAGTTTCCACCCGGGACAGGGGACGCTCACAGATACGCAGTATTTT. The chain has TRBV7-9 and TRBJ2-3, with TRBD1 matching over 10 bases. Germline V gene lookup returns CDR1 SEHNR and CDR2 FQNEAQ (reference sequence). Trimming cost V 6 bases and J 2 bases; bases outside gene matches: 14. The CDR3 consists of 18 residues.

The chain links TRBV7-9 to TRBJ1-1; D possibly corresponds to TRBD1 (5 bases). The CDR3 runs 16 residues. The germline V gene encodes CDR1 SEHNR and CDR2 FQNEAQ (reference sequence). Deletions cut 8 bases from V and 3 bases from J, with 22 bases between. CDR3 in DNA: TGTGCCAGCTTCTCGGGGGAGGGCAAGGGGTACACTGAAGCTTTCTTT. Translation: CASFSGEGKGYTEAFF.

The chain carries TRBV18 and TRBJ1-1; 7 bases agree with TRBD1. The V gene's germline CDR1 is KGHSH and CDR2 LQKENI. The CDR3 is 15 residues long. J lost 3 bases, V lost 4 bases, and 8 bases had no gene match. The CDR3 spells CASSLLTGSDTEAFF. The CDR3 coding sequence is TGTGCCAGCTCACTCTTGACAGGGAGTGACACTGAAGCTTTCTTT.

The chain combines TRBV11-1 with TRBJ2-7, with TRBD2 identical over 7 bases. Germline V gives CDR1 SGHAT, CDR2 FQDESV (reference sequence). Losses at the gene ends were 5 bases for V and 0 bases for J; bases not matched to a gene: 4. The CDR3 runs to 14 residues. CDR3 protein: CASSRGGGSYEQYF. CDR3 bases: TGTGCCAGCAGCCGGGGCGGGGGCTCCTACGAGCAGTACTTC. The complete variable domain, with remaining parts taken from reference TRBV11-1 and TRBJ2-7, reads EAEVAQSPRYKITEKSQAVAFWCDPISGHATLYWYRQILGQGPELLVQFQDESVVDDSQLPKDRFSAERLKGVDSTLKIQPAELGDSAMYLCASSRGGGSYEQYFGPGTRLTVT.

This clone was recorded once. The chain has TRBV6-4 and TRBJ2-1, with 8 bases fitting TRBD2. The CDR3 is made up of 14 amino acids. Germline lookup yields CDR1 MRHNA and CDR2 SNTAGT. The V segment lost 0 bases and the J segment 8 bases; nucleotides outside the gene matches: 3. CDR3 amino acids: CASSDSTGGDEQFF. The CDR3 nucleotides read TGTGCCAGCAGTGACTCTACGGGGGGGGATGAGCAGTTCTTC.

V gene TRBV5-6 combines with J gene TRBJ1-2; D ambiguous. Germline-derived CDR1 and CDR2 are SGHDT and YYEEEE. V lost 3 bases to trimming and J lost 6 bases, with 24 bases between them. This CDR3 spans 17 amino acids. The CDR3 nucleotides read TGTGCCAGCAGCTACAGAGGAGGCGCTTATAGCTTAGATGGCTACACCTTC. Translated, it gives CASSYRGGAYSLDGYTF.

The DNA for the CDR3 is TGTGCCATCAGTGAGTCGGACAGGGGACAGATCACCGGGGAGCTGTTTTTT. Protein sequence: CAISESDRGQITGELFF. The V and J genes are TRBV10-3 and TRBJ2-2; 9 nucleotides align to TRBD1. The V and J ends lost 0 bases and 4 bases, in that order; junction bases with no gene match: 6. Germline CDR1 is ENHRY and CDR2 is SYGVKD. The CDR3 length is 17 residues.

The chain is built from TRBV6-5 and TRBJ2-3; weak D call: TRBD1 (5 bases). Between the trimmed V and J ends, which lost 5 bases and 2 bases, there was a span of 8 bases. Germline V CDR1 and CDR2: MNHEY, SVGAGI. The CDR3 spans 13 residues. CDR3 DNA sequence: TGTGCCAGCAGTAACAGGATCACAGATACGCAGTATTTT. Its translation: CASSNRITDTQYF.